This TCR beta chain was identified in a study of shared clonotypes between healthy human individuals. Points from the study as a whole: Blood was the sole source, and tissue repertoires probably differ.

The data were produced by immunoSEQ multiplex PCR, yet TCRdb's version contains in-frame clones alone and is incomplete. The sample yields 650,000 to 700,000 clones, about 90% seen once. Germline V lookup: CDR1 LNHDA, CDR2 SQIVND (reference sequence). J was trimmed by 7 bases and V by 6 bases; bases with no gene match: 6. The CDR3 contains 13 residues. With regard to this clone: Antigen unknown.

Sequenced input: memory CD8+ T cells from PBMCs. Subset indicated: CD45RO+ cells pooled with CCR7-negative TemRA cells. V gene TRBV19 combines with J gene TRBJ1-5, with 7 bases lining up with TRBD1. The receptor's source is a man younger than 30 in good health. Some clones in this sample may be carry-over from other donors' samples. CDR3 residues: CASSDRANQPQHF. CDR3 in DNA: TGTGCCAGTAGCGACAGGGCCAACCAGCCCCAGCATTTT.